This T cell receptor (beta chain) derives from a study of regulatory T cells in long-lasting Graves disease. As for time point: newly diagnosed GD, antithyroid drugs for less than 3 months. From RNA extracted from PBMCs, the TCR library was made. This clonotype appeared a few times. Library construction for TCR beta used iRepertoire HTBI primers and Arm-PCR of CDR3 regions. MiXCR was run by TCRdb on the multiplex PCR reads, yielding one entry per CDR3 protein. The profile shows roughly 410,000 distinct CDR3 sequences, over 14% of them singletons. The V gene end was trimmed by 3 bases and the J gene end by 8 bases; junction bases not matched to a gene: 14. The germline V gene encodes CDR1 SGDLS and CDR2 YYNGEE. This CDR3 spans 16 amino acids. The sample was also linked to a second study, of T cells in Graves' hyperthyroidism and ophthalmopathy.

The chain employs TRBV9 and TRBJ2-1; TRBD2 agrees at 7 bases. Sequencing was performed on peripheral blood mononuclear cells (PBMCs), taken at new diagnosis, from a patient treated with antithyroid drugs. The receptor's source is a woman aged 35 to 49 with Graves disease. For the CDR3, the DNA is TGTGCCAGCAGCGGCTCCGGGGCGGGAGAATTCGATGAGCAGTTCTTC. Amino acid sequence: CASSGSGAGEFDEQFF.